A selection of T cell receptor beta chains follows, all from one sample in a study of shared clonotypes between healthy human individuals. The table came from immunoSEQ multiplex PCR; TCRdb's copy has only in-frame clones and leaves some out. The data show about 490,000 clones, over 60% seen once. The sample consisted of PBMCs. All receptors derive from a woman in her 40s in good health. Some clones in this sample may be carry-over from other donors' samples. The CDR3 runs from the conserved cysteine through the conserved F or W. Each record gives: D gene, J gene, clone size, V gene, CDR3 DNA, CDR3 protein. The D gene is left open where the match is weak. For some rows the clone size is stated as once, few or many, or as a class when expanded; others skip it.

D: .
J: TRBJ2-2
size: few
V: TRBV14
DNA: TGTGCCAGCAGCGACAGAGTAGTCGGGGAGCTGTTTTTT
CDR3: CASSDRVVGELFF

D: .
J: TRBJ2-5
size: .
V: TRBV4-3
DNA: TGCGCCAGCAGCCAAGTTCCGGGACGAGAGACCCAGTACTTC
CDR3: CASSQVPGRETQYF

D: .
J: TRBJ2-7
size: .
V: TRBV7-8
DNA: TGTGCCAGCAGCAACAGGGGAGGGTGGCAGTACTTC
CDR3: CASSNRGGWQYF

D: .
J: TRBJ1-4
size: .
V: TRBV10-1
DNA: TGCGCCAAATCTCCGACAGCCTCTAATGAAAAACTGTTTTTT
CDR3: CAKSPTASNEKLFF

D: .
J: TRBJ2-5
size: few
V: TRBV4-2
DNA: TGTGCCAGCAGCCAAGATCAGTCTAGCTTGGAGACCCAGTACTTC
CDR3: CASSQDQSSLETQYF

D: .
J: TRBJ2-2
size: many
V: TRBV5-6
DNA: TGTGCCAGCAGCCCCCCCGGGAGAGTGCGGGAGCTGTTTTTT
CDR3: CASSPPGRVRELFF

D: .
J: TRBJ2-7
size: .
V: TRBV28
DNA: TGTGCCAGCAGTTTACTCTCCTACGAGCAGTACTTC
CDR3: CASSLLSYEQYF

D: TRBD1
J: TRBJ1-2
size: once
V: TRBV6-1
DNA: TGTGCCAGCAGTGCCGGACAGGGAACCTATGGCTACACCTTC
CDR3: CASSAGQGTYGYTF

D: .
J: TRBJ2-6
size: once
V: TRBV7-6
DNA: TGTGCCAGCAGCTTAGAGATGGGAGCTGGGGCCAACGTCCTGACTTTC
CDR3: CASSLEMGAGANVLTF

D: TRBD2
J: TRBJ2-7
size: .
V: TRBV28
DNA: TGTGCCAGCAGTTTAATTCTAGGCGGGAGAACCTCCTACGAGCAGTACTTC
CDR3: CASSLILGGRTSYEQYF

D: .
J: TRBJ2-1
size: .
V: TRBV7-2
DNA: TGTGCCAGCAGCCCGATACCCCCCTGGGGGGACGACAATGAGCAGTTCTTC
CDR3: CASSPIPPWGDDNEQFF

D: .
J: TRBJ1-3
size: .
V: TRBV7-2
DNA: TGTGCCAGCAGCCCCTTGTCCGGGATCCGCTCTGGAAACACCATATATTTT
CDR3: CASSPLSGIRSGNTIYF

D: .
J: TRBJ2-7
size: few
V: TRBV29-1
DNA: TGCAGCGTTGGGAAGGGTAGAACCTACGAGCAGTACTTC
CDR3: CSVGKGRTYEQYF

D: .
J: TRBJ1-6
size: .
V: TRBV2
DNA: TGTGCCAGCGACCGCGAGGGTCCAAATTCACCCCTCCACTTT
CDR3: CASDREGPNSPLHF

D: .
J: TRBJ1-2
size: .
V: TRBV2
DNA: TGTGCCAGCAATCCAGGGGCTGACTATGGCTACACCTTC
CDR3: CASNPGADYGYTF

D: .
J: TRBJ2-1
size: once
V: TRBV7-9
DNA: TGTGCCAGCAGCTCCTCGTGGGATGAGCAGTTCTTC
CDR3: CASSSSWDEQFF

D: .
J: TRBJ2-1
size: .
V: TRBV14
DNA: TGTGCCAGCAGCCAAGACACCTACAATGAGCAGTTCTTC
CDR3: CASSQDTYNEQFF

D: TRBD1
J: TRBJ2-7
size: few
V: TRBV27
DNA: TGTGCCAGCAGTTCGGGACAGGGATACTCCTACGAGCAGTACTTC
CDR3: CASSSGQGYSYEQYF

D: TRBD2
J: TRBJ2-3
size: .
V: TRBV7-2
DNA: TGTGCCAGCACCGTTAGCGGGAGGGATGAAGATACGCAGTATTTT
CDR3: CASTVSGRDEDTQYF

D: TRBD2
J: TRBJ2-7
size: .
V: TRBV5-1
DNA: TGCGCCAGCAGTCTAGCGGGAGGTGCCCCCTACGAGCAGTACTTC
CDR3: CASSLAGGAPYEQYF

D: .
J: TRBJ2-7
size: .
V: TRBV18
DNA: TGTGCCAGCTCACCACTAATGGGACTTTCTACCTACGAGCAGTACTTC
CDR3: CASSPLMGLSTYEQYF

D: .
J: TRBJ2-7
size: .
V: TRBV28
DNA: TGTGCCAGCAGTGAGGGTGCAGTTCACGAGCAGTACTTC
CDR3: CASSEGAVHEQYF

D: TRBD1
J: TRBJ2-7
size: .
V: TRBV10-3
DNA: TGTGCCATCAGTGAAGGACAGGGTGCGTACGAGCAGTACTTC
CDR3: CAISEGQGAYEQYF

D: .
J: TRBJ2-1
size: .
V: TRBV7-6
DNA: TGTGCCAGCAGCCTATTCCGGGACATCCAAAGTCGGGATTACAATGAGCAGTTCTTC
CDR3: CASSLFRDIQSRDYNEQFF

D: TRBD2
J: TRBJ2-7
size: .
V: TRBV29-1
DNA: TGCAGCGTTGTGCATGGTTCCGGGAGGGCCGGCGAGCAGTACTTC
CDR3: CSVVHGSGRAGEQYF

D: .
J: TRBJ2-1
size: once
V: TRBV30
DNA: TGTGCCTGGAGTACTTTACGCGGTGAGCAGTTCTTC
CDR3: CAWSTLRGEQFF

D: .
J: TRBJ2-2
size: .
V: TRBV7-3
DNA: TGTGCCAGCAGCCCCTCACAGAACACCGGGGAGCTGTTTTTT
CDR3: CASSPSQNTGELFF

D: .
J: TRBJ2-5
size: .
V: TRBV7-9
DNA: TGTGCCAGCAGCCCTCAACTTCAAGAGACCCAGTACTTC
CDR3: CASSPQLQETQYF